The 22 T cell receptor beta chains below come from one sample, sequenced in a study of T-cell memory formation after mild COVID-19. From the 5' RACE reads, TCRdb called clonotypes with MiXCR, one entry per CDR3 protein. The sample has fewer than 600,000 distinct CDR3 sequences; less than 25% are singletons. Specimen: PBMCs or a T cell subset sorted from them (not recorded which). The source is an adult woman who had mild COVID-19 (a few samples of this study predate the infection). Cell type and time point are not known.

V gene TRBV7-9 combines with J gene TRBJ2-1, with TRBD2 matching over 12 bases. This CDR3 has 15 amino acids. V lost 3 bases, J lost 6 bases, and 3 bases stayed unmatched. Germline assignment: CDR1 SEHNR and CDR2 FQNEAQ (reference sequence). CDR3 coding DNA: TGTGCCAGCAGCTTCCCTAGCGGGGGGGCCAATGAGCAGTTCTTC. Protein sequence: CASSFPSGGANEQFF.

This clonotype was counted between two and nine times. J is TRBJ2-1 and V is TRBV4-1, with 7 bases lining up with TRBD2. Per the germline V gene, CDR1 is MGHRA and CDR2 is YSYEKL. CDR3 length equals 15 residues. The junction had 5 bases not matched to a gene; V was cut back by 4 bases and J by 2 bases. CDR3 nucleotide sequence: TGCGCCAGCAGCCGCGGGGGACTCACCTACAATGAGCAGTTCTTC. It translates to CASSRGGLTYNEQFF.

The J gene is TRBJ1-4, the V gene TRBV12-3 or TRBV12-4; possible D gene TRBD1, 5 bases. V was shortened by 4 bases and J by 5 bases, with 17 bases between the two germline ends. The CDR3 is made up of 16 amino acids. The DNA of the CDR3 is TGTGCCAGCAGTTGGGGACCGAGACTCCCCAATGAAAAACTGTTTTTT. This translates into CASSWGPRLPNEKLFF.

The J gene is TRBJ1-1, the V gene TRBV4-1; TRBD1 might be the D (5 bases). V was pared by 4 bases and J by 6 bases, with 24 bases between. Looked up from germline, CDR1 is MGHRA and CDR2 is YSYEKL. The CDR3 totals 17 residues. The CDR3 coding sequence is TGCGCCAGCAGCCTCCGGCCGCCAGGGACCGGGAAGCCTGAAGCTTTCTTT. It is translated as CASSLRPPGTGKPEAFF.

This clonotype has ten or more counts. The chain uses TRBV6-2 or TRBV6-3 and TRBJ2-2, with 9 bases lining up with TRBD2. In germline, CDR1 is MNHEY, CDR2 SVGEGT. V dropped 7 bases and J dropped 4; count of bases not matched to a gene: 4. The CDR3 loop spans 14 amino acids. Here the CDR3 reads CASKAGGPTGELFF. CDR3 DNA: TGTGCCAGCAAGGCGGGAGGGCCCACCGGGGAGCTGTTTTTT.

This clonotype turned up a few times. The rearrangement uses TRBV7-9 and TRBJ1-1; D is perhaps TRBD1 (5 bases). This CDR3 is 14 amino acids long. CDR1 is SEHNR and CDR2 is FQNEAQ in the germline V gene (reference sequence). Trimming pared 4 bases from V and 1 base from J, leaving 10 bases between. CDR3 protein: CASSSPGRNTEAFF. The CDR3 DNA reads as TGTGCCAGCAGCTCCCCAGGGAGGAACACTGAAGCTTTCTTT. Variable domain in full (rest from reference TRBV7-9 and TRBJ1-1): DTGVSQNPRHKITKRGQNVTFRCDPISEHNRLYWYRQTLGQGPEFLTYFQNEAQLEKSRLLSDRFSAERPKGSFSTLEIQRTEQGDSAMYLCASSSPGRNTEAFFGQGTRLTVV.

This chain connects TRBV20-1 to TRBJ2-7; D possibly corresponds to TRBD1 (6 bases). Trimming took off 0 bases at V and 4 bases at J, with 13 bases between the two ends. Germline lookup yields CDR1 DFQATT and CDR2 SNEGSKA (reference sequence). There are 14 residues in the CDR3. The CDR3 DNA sequence: TGCAGTGCTAGAGATCGGGCAGGGGCGTACGAGCAGTACTTC. Residues: CSARDRAGAYEQYF.

The chain carries TRBV24-1 and TRBJ1-5; D ambiguous. The germline CDR1 and CDR2 sequences are KGHDR and SFDVKD. The CDR3 has 14 residues. V was pared by 5 bases and J by 4 bases, with 11 bases between. In DNA form, the CDR3 reads TGTGCCACCAGTGGGTTGGGGTTTAATCAGCCCCAGCATTTT. Translation: CATSGLGFNQPQHF.

The chain joins TRBV27 to TRBJ2-6; weak D call: TRBD1 (5 bases). Germline CDR1 and CDR2: MNHEY and SMNVEV (reference sequence). V was trimmed by 4 bases and J by 1 base, leaving 14 bases between them. The CDR3 contains 17 residues. CDR3 coding DNA: TGTGCCAGCAGTTGGTTCCAGGGTTCGTCTGGGGCCAACGTCCTGACTTTC. Its protein is CASSWFQGSSGANVLTF.

This clonotype was detected only a few times. V gene TRBV4-1 combines with J gene TRBJ2-7; 7 positions agree with TRBD1. In germline, CDR1 is MGHRA, CDR2 YSYEKL. This CDR3 is 16 amino acids long. J lost 0 bases, V lost 4 bases, and 9 bases had no gene match. This chain's CDR3 is CASSPIPAGGSYEQYF. The DNA for the CDR3 is TGCGCCAGCAGCCCGATACCGGCAGGGGGCTCCTACGAGCAGTACTTC.

The chain recombines TRBV5-1 with TRBJ2-3; 9 nucleotides agree with TRBD1. Trimming at V came to 0 bases and at J to 2 bases, leaving 1 base not matched to a gene. CDR1 is SGHRS and CDR2 is YFSETQ in the germline V gene. The CDR3 is 15 residues long. The CDR3 DNA reads as TGCGCCAGCAGCTTGGAACAGGGGGCCACAGATACGCAGTATTTT. Translation: CASSLEQGATDTQYF. Full variable domain (rest looked up from reference TRBV5-1 and TRBJ2-3): KAGVTQTPRYLIKTRGQQVTLSCSPISGHRSVSWYQQTPGQGLQFLFEYFSETQRNKGNFPGRFSGRQFSNSRSEMNVSTLELGDSALYLCASSLEQGATDTQYFGPGTRLTVL.

The V gene is TRBV7-3, the J gene TRBJ1-6; D remains unclear. The CDR3 runs to 12 residues. Germline CDR1 is SGHTA and CDR2 is FQGTGA. With 5 bases removed from V and 18 bases from J, the gap between germline ends came to 17 bases. The CDR3 DNA sequence: TGTGCCAGCAGCACCCCTCAGCCGTTCTACCACTTT. Translated: CASSTPQPFYHF.

This clonotype turned up a few times. V usage is TRBV7-2 and J usage is TRBJ2-3, with 12 bases lining up with TRBD2. Germline assignment: CDR1 SGHTA and CDR2 FQGNSA. V gave up 5 bases and J gave up 1 base; unmatched junction bases: 10. This CDR3 is 18 amino acids long. CDR3 DNA: TGTGCCAGCAGCGATCCGGGACTAGCGGGTTCCCGCACAGATACGCAGTATTTT. This encodes CASSDPGLAGSRTDTQYF.

This chain connects TRBV6-1 to TRBJ2-2; D might be TRBD1 (5 bases). The CDR3 sequence is 16 residues long. The germline V gene encodes CDR1 MNHNS and CDR2 SASEGT. Deletions cut 6 bases from V and 3 bases from J, with 17 bases between. CDR3 region: CASSQGSGHYTGELFF. CDR3 sequence (DNA): TGTGCCAGCAGCCAAGGGTCAGGGCATTACACCGGGGAGCTGTTTTTT.

V usage is TRBV11-3 and J usage is TRBJ2-2; 8 nucleotides align to TRBD2. Germline values: CDR1 SGHNT, CDR2 YENEEA. Losses at the gene ends were 5 bases for V and 1 base for J; bases not matched to a gene: 9. The CDR3 is 17 residues long. Written as DNA, the CDR3 is TGTGCCAGCAGCCTCGGGGCGGGAGGCCAGAACACCGGGGAGCTGTTTTTT. It specifies CASSLGAGGQNTGELFF.

This clonotype was seen only a few times. The chain combines TRBV7-2 with TRBJ2-7; no reliable D call. This CDR3 has 14 residues. The ends were cut back, 5 bases at V and 5 bases at J, with 16 bases in the middle. CDR1 is SGHTA, CDR2 FQGNSA, per germline. CDR3 loop: CASSPAPPLHEQYF. In nucleotides, the CDR3 is TGTGCCAGCAGCCCAGCACCACCTCTCCACGAGCAGTACTTC.

Only a few counts were recorded for this clonotype. The CDR3 spells CSARDSGRGRDQPQHF. The DNA of the CDR3 is TGCAGTGCTAGAGATTCGGGCAGGGGGAGAGATCAGCCCCAGCATTTT. The J gene is TRBJ1-5, the V gene TRBV20-1; 7 bases match TRBD1. Trimming cost V 0 bases and J 5 bases; bases outside gene matches: 10. The CDR3 length is 16 residues. Germline CDR1 and CDR2: DFQATT and SNEGSKA (reference sequence).

There are many counts of this clonotype. The chain uses TRBV5-1 and TRBJ2-7; 7 nucleotides agree with TRBD1. V was clipped by 4 bases and J by 3 bases; unmatched bases: 10. Looked up from germline, CDR1 is SGHRS and CDR2 is YFSETQ. The CDR3 runs to 15 residues. DNA of the CDR3: TGCGCCAGCAGCCTAAGACAGGGACCTAACTACGAGCAGTACTTC. It specifies CASSLRQGPNYEQYF.

The chain couples TRBV5-4 to TRBJ2-7; maybe TRBD1 (6 bases). The germline V and J ends were trimmed by 4 bases and 0 bases, with 17 bases remaining between them. This CDR3 has 16 amino acids. Germline values: CDR1 SGHNT, CDR2 YYREEE (reference sequence). Here the CDR3 reads CASSPYQGTSSYEQYF. DNA of the CDR3: TGTGCCAGCAGCCCCTACCAGGGGACCAGCTCCTACGAGCAGTACTTC.

This clonotype has more than one count but fewer than ten. The chain has TRBV7-7 and TRBJ2-2, with D uncertain. The CDR3 sequence is 13 residues long. V lost 5 bases to trimming and J lost 7 bases, with 11 bases between them. The germline gives CDR1 SSHAT, CDR2 FNYEAQ (reference sequence). CDR3 sequence reads: CASSPRPGGELFF. The CDR3 region has the DNA TGTGCCAGCAGCCCAAGACCGGGCGGGGAGCTGTTTTTT.

The chain uses TRBV7-2 and TRBJ1-2; D possibly corresponds to TRBD1 (6 bases). CDR3 length: 15 amino acids. CDR1 SGHTA and CDR2 FQGNSA come from the germline V gene. V was shortened by 1 base and J by 1 base, with 10 bases between the two germline ends. The CDR3 spells CASSLDPGVNYGYTF. The CDR3 DNA reads TGTGCCAGCAGCTTAGACCCAGGGGTTAACTATGGCTACACCTTC. The entire variable domain, with the rest obtained from reference TRBV7-2 and TRBJ1-2, is as follows: GAGVSQSPSNKVTEKGKDVELRCDPISGHTALYWYRQSLGQGLEFLIYFQGNSAPDKSGLPSDRFSAERTGGSVSTLTIQRTQQEDSAVYLCASSLDPGVNYGYTFGSGTRLTVV.

The chain recombines TRBV24-1 with TRBJ2-2, with D perhaps matching TRBD2 (6 bases). V was shortened by 0 bases and J by 7 bases, with 8 bases between the two germline ends. CDR1 is KGHDR and CDR2 is SFDVKD in the germline V gene. CDR3 length: 14 amino acids. The CDR3 protein is CATSDLGGIGELFF. DNA for the CDR3: TGTGCCACCAGTGATTTGGGGGGGATCGGGGAGCTGTTTTTT.